These T cell receptor beta chains were read from a single sample in a study of blood T cell repertoires in COVID-19. This table comes from immunoSEQ multiplex PCR, and its TCRdb copy is limited to in-frame clones, with some not included. The table includes 650,000 to 800,000 clones, approximately 90% detected once. Sequencing used peripheral blood. These receptors were collected from a woman aged 18 to 35 with acute or convalescent COVID-19. CDR3s include the opening cysteine and the closing phenylalanine or tryptophan. Fields, in order: J gene, V gene, clone size, D gene, CDR3 DNA, CDR3 protein. The D gene is left open where the match is weak. Where a row states a size, it is once, few, many or the class of an expanded clone; other rows omit it.

>TRBJ2-7|TRBV6-5|-|-
TGTGCCAGCAGTTACCGAGGCCCTAAACCATACGAGCAGTACTTC
CASSYRGPKPYEQYF
>TRBJ1-2|TRBV4-1|-|-
TGCGCCAGCAGCCAAAGGGGGATCGACACTAATGGCTACACCTTC
CASSQRGIDTNGYTF
>TRBJ2-7|TRBV12-3/TRBV12-4|-|-
TGTGCCAGCAGTTTATTCGGGTTCTACGAGCAGTACTTC
CASSLFGFYEQYF
>TRBJ1-1|TRBV19|-|TRBD1
TGTGCCAGTAGTAATACAGGGGACACTGAAGCTTTCTTT
CASSNTGDTEAFF
>TRBJ2-2|TRBV2|-|TRBD1
TGTGCCAGCAGAAGACAGGGGGTGAACACCGGGGAGCTGTTTTTT
CASRRQGVNTGELFF
>TRBJ1-1|TRBV5-1|-|TRBD1
TGCGCCAGCAGGGACGACAGGGTTATTACTTTCTTT
CASRDDRVITFF
>TRBJ1-2|TRBV7-8|once|-
TGTGCCAGCAGCTTAGGCGGGCCTCGGACAGTCGATTATGGCTACACCTTC
CASSLGGPRTVDYGYTF
>TRBJ1-5|TRBV28|-|TRBD1
TGTGCCAGCGGGACAGGGGGGATCAGCAATCAGCCCCAGCATTTT
CASGTGGISNQPQHF
>TRBJ1-2|TRBV14|-|-
TGTGCCAGCAGCCAAGCCAGCTATGGCTACACCTTC
CASSQASYGYTF
>TRBJ1-5|TRBV30|-|-
TGTGCCTGGAGTGAAACAGGGCGTCAGCCCCAGCATTTT
CAWSETGRQPQHF
>TRBJ1-4|TRBV6-5|once|TRBD1
TGTGCCAGCAGCCCAGGGGGCGGTGAAAAACTGTTTTTT
CASSPGGGEKLFF
>TRBJ2-7|TRBV19|-|TRBD1
TGTGCCAGTGGGAAGACAGGGACGCTCTCCTACGAGCAGTACTTC
CASGKTGTLSYEQYF
>TRBJ1-1|TRBV4-2|-|TRBD1
TGTGCCAGCAGCCAGGTCGGGACAGGGAGTACTGAAGCTTTCTTT
CASSQVGTGSTEAFF
>TRBJ2-7|TRBV12-5|-|TRBD2
TGTGCTAGTGCCAAAAGAGCGGGGGCACTTTACGAGCAGTACTTC
CASAKRAGALYEQYF
>TRBJ2-7|TRBV19|-|-
TGTGCCAGTAGTGAGGGACACCAAACCTTCTACGAGCAGTACTTC
CASSEGHQTFYEQYF
>TRBJ1-1|TRBV3-1/TRBV3-2|-|-
TGTGCCAGCAGCCAAGAGAGGGTCTTAAGAGGAGCTTTCTTT
CASSQERVLRGAFF
>TRBJ2-1|TRBV4-3|-|-
TGCGCCAGCAGCCAAGACGGGGTATCCTACAATGAGCAGTTCTTC
CASSQDGVSYNEQFF
>TRBJ2-3|TRBV6-5|-|-
TGTGCCAGCAGTTTTCGGACACTCACAGATACGCAGTATTTT
CASSFRTLTDTQYF
>TRBJ2-1|TRBV5-1|-|TRBD2
TGCGCCAGCAGCTTGGATTGGACTAGCGGGGCCCATTCTTCATCCAATGAGCAGTTCTTC
CASSLDWTSGAHSSSNEQFF
>TRBJ1-5|TRBV29-1|-|-
TGCAGCGTTGAAAGTAGGGAGGGTAGCAATCAGCCCCAGCATTTT
CSVESREGSNQPQHF
>TRBJ1-1|TRBV30|-|-
TGTGCCTGGAGTAGGGCAGCGGTGGCGGCTTTCTTT
CAWSRAAVAAFF
>TRBJ2-3|TRBV5-1|-|TRBD2
TGCGCCAGCACTAAGCGGGGGGGCAATACGCAGTATTTT
CASTKRGGNTQYF
>TRBJ2-2|TRBV2|-|TRBD2
TGTGCCAGCGGGAGGGGTCGGACCGGGGAGCTGTTTTTT
CASGRGRTGELFF
>TRBJ1-2|TRBV7-2|-|-
TGTGCCAGCAGCTTTGGTTCCCAGCGGCGTATAAGCTATGGCTACACCTTC
CASSFGSQRRISYGYTF
>TRBJ1-1|TRBV7-2|-|-
TGTGCCAGCAGGTACAGGGAGAACACTGAAGCTTTCTTT
CASRYRENTEAFF
>TRBJ1-5|TRBV24-1|-|TRBD1
TGTGCCACCAGTGACCGCGGACAGGTAGGCAATCAGCCCCAGCATTTT
CATSDRGQVGNQPQHF
>TRBJ1-1|TRBV7-3|-|-
TGTGCCAGCAGCTTAGGGGAGCAGGGAGGAGCTGAAGCTTTCTTT
CASSLGEQGGAEAFF